This TCR beta chain was observed in a study of tumor-infiltrating lymphocytes in localized non-small cell lung cancer. Study details: The cohort mixed smokers and never-smokers, several histologies, and some post-neoadjuvant-chemotherapy samples. Resected tumor was paired with non-adjacent uninvolved lung from the same patient.

General study findings and limits: TCRbeta sequencing showed higher T cell infiltration in tumors than uninvolved lung. No T-cell fraction difference was seen between IM1 and IM2 tumors.

As regards this clone: Its antigen is unidentified.

The repertoire was sequenced with immunoSEQ multiplex PCR; TCRdb's copy has only in-frame clones and lacks some. The sample lists just under 6,000 clones, approximately 70% occurring once. The source is a human donor with non-small cell lung cancer. Sequencing used uninvolved lung tissue not adjacent to the tumor.

CDR3 sequence (DNA): TGTGCCAGCAGTTTAGTCAGGGACACTGAAGCTTTCTTT. Translating it yields CASSLVRDTEAFF. The chain carries TRBV27 and TRBJ1-1; TRBD1 is a possible D gene (5 bases). The CDR3 runs to 13 residues. Germline V gives CDR1 MNHEY, CDR2 SMNVEV (reference sequence). Trimming shortened V by 2 bases and J by 3 bases, and 7 bases separated the two germline ends.